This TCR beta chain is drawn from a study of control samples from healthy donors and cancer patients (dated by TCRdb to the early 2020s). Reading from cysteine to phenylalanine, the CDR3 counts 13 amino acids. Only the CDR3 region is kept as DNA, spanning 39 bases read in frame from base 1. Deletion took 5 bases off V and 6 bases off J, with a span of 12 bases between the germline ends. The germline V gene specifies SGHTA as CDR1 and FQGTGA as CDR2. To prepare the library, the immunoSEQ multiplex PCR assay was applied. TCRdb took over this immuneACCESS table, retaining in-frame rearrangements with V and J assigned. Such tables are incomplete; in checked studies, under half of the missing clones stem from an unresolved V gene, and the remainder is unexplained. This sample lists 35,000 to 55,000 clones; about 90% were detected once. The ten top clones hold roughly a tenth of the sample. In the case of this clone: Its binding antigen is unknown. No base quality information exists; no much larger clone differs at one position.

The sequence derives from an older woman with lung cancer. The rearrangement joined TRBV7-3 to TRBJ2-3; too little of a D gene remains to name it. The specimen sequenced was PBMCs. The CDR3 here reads CASSLNLADTQYF. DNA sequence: TGTGCCAGCAGCCTAAACCTCGCGGATACGCAGTATTTT.